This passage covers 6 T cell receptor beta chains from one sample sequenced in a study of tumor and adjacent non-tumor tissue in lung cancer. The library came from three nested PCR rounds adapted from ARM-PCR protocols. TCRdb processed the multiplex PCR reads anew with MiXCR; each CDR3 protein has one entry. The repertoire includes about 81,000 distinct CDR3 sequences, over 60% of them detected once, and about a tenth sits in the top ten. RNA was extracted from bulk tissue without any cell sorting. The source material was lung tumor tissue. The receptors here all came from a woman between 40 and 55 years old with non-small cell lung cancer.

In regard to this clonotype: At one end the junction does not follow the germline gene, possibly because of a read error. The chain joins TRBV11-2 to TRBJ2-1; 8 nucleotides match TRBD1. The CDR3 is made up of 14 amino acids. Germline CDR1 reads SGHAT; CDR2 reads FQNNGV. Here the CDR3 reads CASSPWTGYNDQFF. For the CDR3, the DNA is TGCGCCAGCAGCCCGTGGACAGGGTACAATGACCAGTTCTTC.

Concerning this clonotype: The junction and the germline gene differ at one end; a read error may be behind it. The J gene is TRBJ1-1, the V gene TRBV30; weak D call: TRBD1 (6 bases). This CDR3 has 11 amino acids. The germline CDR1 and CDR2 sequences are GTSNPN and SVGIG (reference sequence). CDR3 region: CTWSVGGEAFF. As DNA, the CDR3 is TGTACCTGGAGCGTAGGGGGTGAAGCTTTCTTT.

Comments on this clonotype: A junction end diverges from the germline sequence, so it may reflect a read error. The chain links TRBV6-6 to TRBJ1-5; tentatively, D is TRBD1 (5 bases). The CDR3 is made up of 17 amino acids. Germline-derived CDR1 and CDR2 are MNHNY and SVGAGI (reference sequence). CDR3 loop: CASSSTPGGRGNQPQHF. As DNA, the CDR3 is TGTGCCAGCAGTTCCACCCCCGGCGGACGGGGGAATCAGCCCCAGCATTTC.

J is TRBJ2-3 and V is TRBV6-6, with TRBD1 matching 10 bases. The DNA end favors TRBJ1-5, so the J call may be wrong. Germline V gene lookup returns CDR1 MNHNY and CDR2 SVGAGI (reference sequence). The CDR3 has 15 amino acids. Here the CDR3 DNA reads TGTGCCAGCAGAAAGGGACAGGGGATCTCAGATACGCAGCATTTT. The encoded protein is CASRKGQGISDTQHF.

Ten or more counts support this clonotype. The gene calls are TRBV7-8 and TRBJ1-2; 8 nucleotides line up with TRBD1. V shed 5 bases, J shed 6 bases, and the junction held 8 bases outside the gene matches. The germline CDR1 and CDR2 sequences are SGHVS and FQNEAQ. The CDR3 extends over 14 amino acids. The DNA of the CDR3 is TGTGCCAGCAGCCCGCGACAGGGGATCAATGGCTACACCTTC. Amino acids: CASSPRQGINGYTF.

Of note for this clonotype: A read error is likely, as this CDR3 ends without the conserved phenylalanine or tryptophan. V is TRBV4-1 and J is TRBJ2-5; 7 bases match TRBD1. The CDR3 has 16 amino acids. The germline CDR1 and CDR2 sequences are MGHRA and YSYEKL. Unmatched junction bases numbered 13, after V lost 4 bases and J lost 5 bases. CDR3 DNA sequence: TGCGCCAGCAGCCTTTATCCCGGGACAGTGGGCGAGACCCAGTACTCC. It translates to CASSLYPGTVGETQYS.